This TCR beta chain was found in a study of tumor-infiltrating lymphocytes in primary liver carcinoma. The germline V gene encodes CDR1 MDHEN and CDR2 SYDVKM. This CDR3 has 14 amino acids. Comments on this clonotype: One end of the junction varies from germline; a read error may be responsible.

A primer in the constant region served to generate TCR beta cDNA from approximately 500 ng of total RNA. Investigators got TCR beta libraries out of three nested multiplex PCR rounds, done with slightly modified ARM-PCR. The first two PCR rounds, roughly 9 cycles each, used TRBV1-TRBV30 forward primers and a C-beta reverse primer. TCRdb re-called the multiplex PCR reads with MiXCR, one entry per CDR3 protein. The table has roughly 120,000 distinct CDR3 sequences, approximately 71% seen once; the top ten hold 8.1%. Extraction of RNA together with DNA used roughly 20-32 mg of unsorted bulk tissue. This TCR came from an older woman with primary liver carcinoma and hepatitis B virus infection. This chain uses TRBV28 with TRBJ2-2; TRBD2 is a possible D gene (7 bases). The sample consisted of tumor-adjacent normal liver tissue. The CDR3 is CASSRGGGTGDLFF. The DNA of the CDR3 is TGTGCCAGCAGCAGAGGGGGGGGGACCGGGGATCTGTTTTTT.